These 19 T cell receptor beta chains were all obtained from the same sample, sequenced in a study of T cells in Graves' hyperthyroidism and ophthalmopathy. Regions amplified from RNA transcripts were the TCR beta CDR3 regions. First-round RT-PCR targeting the TCR CDR3 was performed with the HTBI primer set. MiXCR, run by TCRdb on the multiplex PCR reads, gives a single entry per CDR3 protein. The data hold around 540,000 distinct CDR3 sequences, with 40% to 55% observed a single time. The sequencing input was peripheral blood or thyroid tissue (not recorded which). The receptors were gathered from a woman aged 18 to 35 with Graves' hyperthyroidism.

This clonotype was detected only a few times. This rearrangement joins TRBV7-3 to TRBJ1-2; D call uncertain. The CDR3 totals 13 residues. Germline CDR1 and CDR2: SGHTA and FQGTGA. V lost 1 base, J lost 6 bases, and 9 bases lay in between. CDR3 in amino acids: CASSLNSGDGYTF. CDR3 sequence (DNA): TGTGCCAGCAGCTTAAACTCAGGTGATGGCTACACCTTC.

This clonotype was seen a handful of times. CDR3 nucleotides: TGCAGTGCTAGTTCCTTGGACCGTAGCTCCTACGAGCAGTACTTC. Encoded protein: CSASSLDRSSYEQYF. The chain links TRBV20-1 to TRBJ2-7; D not certain. V lost 3 bases to trimming and J lost 0 bases, with 15 bases between them. Looked up from germline, CDR1 is DFQATT and CDR2 is SNEGSKA (reference sequence). The CDR3 runs 15 residues.

The chain carries TRBV24-1 and TRBJ2-5; D might be TRBD1 (5 bases). V dropped 2 bases and J dropped 3 bases, with 12 bases sitting between them. From germline, CDR1 is KGHDR and CDR2 SFDVKD. The CDR3 is made up of 15 amino acids. This CDR3 is CATSDSGSGEETQYF. The CDR3 DNA reads TGTGCCACCAGTGATTCAGGGTCTGGGGAAGAGACCCAGTACTTC.

The chain uses TRBV19 and TRBJ1-2, with TRBD1 as a possible D gene (6 bases). The CDR3 runs 15 residues. Germline V gives CDR1 LNHDA, CDR2 SQIVND (reference sequence). V gave up 3 bases and J gave up 6 bases, with 17 bases separating them. CDR3 DNA sequence: TGTGCCAGTAGTATTGCCCGCCGTCGACAGGATGGCTACACCTTC. Amino acid sequence: CASSIARRRQDGYTF.

This clonotype was found a few times. The genes are TRBV6-6 and TRBJ1-3; 8 nucleotides align to TRBD1. Per germline, CDR1 MNHNY and CDR2 SVGAGI (reference sequence). Trimming cost V 6 bases and J 1 base; bases outside gene matches: 5. The CDR3 runs to 15 residues. Here the CDR3 reads CASSERTGSGNTIYF. CDR3 in DNA: TGTGCCAGCAGCGAAAGGACAGGGTCTGGAAACACCATATATTTT.

In this sample, this clonotype turned up many times. This chain uses TRBV2 with TRBJ1-2, with TRBD1 identical over 9 bases. This CDR3 spans 15 amino acids. CDR1 and CDR2 from the germline V gene are SNHLY and FYNNEI. The ends lost 9 bases at V and 2 bases at J; junction bases unmatched: 10. The CDR3 DNA reads as TGTGCCAGTAAACCAACAGGGGGCGCCAACTATGGCTACACCTTC. The encoded protein is CASKPTGGANYGYTF.

The gene calls are TRBV5-1 and TRBJ2-5; D ambiguous. V lost 7 bases and J lost 5, with 15 bases in between. The CDR3 runs 13 residues. In germline, CDR1 is SGHRS, CDR2 YFSETQ. The CDR3 sequence: CASFWDEEETQYF. CDR3 bases: TGCGCCAGCTTCTGGGATGAGGAGGAGACCCAGTACTTC.

This clonotype was counted many times. The chain recombines TRBV2 with TRBJ2-2; D possibly corresponds to TRBD1 (6 bases). CDR1 is SNHLY, CDR2 FYNNEI, per germline. The germline V and J ends were trimmed by 5 bases and 4 bases, with 8 bases remaining between them. This CDR3 has 13 amino acids. CDR3 bases: TGTGCCAGCAGTCGGACAGCCACCGGGGAGCTGTTTTTT. Translating it yields CASSRTATGELFF.

V is TRBV3-1 and J is TRBJ1-2; D remains ambiguous. The CDR3 extends over 15 amino acids. The V gene lost 0 bases and the J gene lost 8 bases, with 16 bases spanning the gap. The germline V gene encodes CDR1 LGHDT and CDR2 YNNKEL (reference sequence). CDR3 sequence reads: CASSQDRNRGFGYTF. CDR3 nucleotides: TGTGCCAGCAGCCAAGATCGGAACAGAGGCTTCGGCTACACCTTC.

Ten or more counts support this clonotype. V usage is TRBV6-6 and J usage is TRBJ2-7, with TRBD1 identical over 7 bases. Germline assignment: CDR1 MNHNY and CDR2 SVGAGI (reference sequence). The CDR3 has 15 residues. V was clipped by 6 bases and J by 4 bases; unmatched bases: 12. This CDR3 reads CASSTNTGDWYEQYF. Written as DNA, the CDR3 is TGTGCCAGCAGCACCAATACAGGGGATTGGTACGAGCAGTACTTC.

V usage is TRBV25-1 and J usage is TRBJ2-5; D is uncertain. This CDR3 region has 13 residues. V was pared by 5 bases and J by 3 bases, with 10 bases between. The V gene's germline CDR1 is MGHDK and CDR2 SYGVNS. The CDR3 DNA is TGTGCCAGCAGTCCCCTCAGGAAAGAGACCCAGTACTTC. Its protein is CASSPLRKETQYF.

The chain couples TRBV9 to TRBJ1-4; TRBD1 matches 7 bases. CDR1 SGDLS and CDR2 YYNGEE come from the germline V gene. Trimming removed 3 bases from V and 7 bases from J; junction bases left unmatched: 6. The CDR3 is made up of 14 amino acids. CDR3 amino acids: CASSEGGEAEKLFF. CDR3 in DNA: TGTGCCAGCAGCGAAGGGGGCGAGGCTGAAAAACTGTTTTTT.

The chain joins TRBV29-1 to TRBJ2-2, with no clear D. This CDR3 is 12 amino acids long. V was cut by 5 bases and J by 4 bases, with 8 bases left in between. Germline lookup yields CDR1 SQVTM and CDR2 ANQGSEA. This chain's CDR3 is CSVFRPTGELFF. As DNA, the CDR3 is TGCAGCGTTTTCAGACCCACCGGGGAGCTGTTTTTT.

As to this clonotype: A much larger clone sits a single nucleotide away, making a read error possible. The gene calls are TRBV29-1 and TRBJ1-1; D gene uncertain. The CDR3 is 14 amino acids. Germline assignment: CDR1 SQVTM and CDR2 ANQGSEA. V dropped 4 bases and J dropped 1 base, with 13 bases sitting between them. Here the CDR3 reads CSVVRSAGNTEAFF. In nucleotides, the CDR3 is TGCAGCGTTGTGCGTTCGGCAGGGAACACTGAAGCTTTCTTT. Looking up the rest from reference TRBV29-1 and TRBJ1-1 gives the full variable domain: SAVISQKPSRDICQRGTSLTIQCQVDSQVTMMFWYRQQPGQSLTLIATANQGSEATYESGFVIDKFPISRPNLTFSTLTVSNMSPEDSSIYLCSVVRSAGNTEAFFGQGTRLTVV.

There are many counts of this clonotype. This chain links TRBV29-1 with TRBJ2-5, with a possible D match to TRBD1 (5 bases). The CDR3 runs 11 residues. Deletions cut 2 bases from V and 4 bases from J, with 5 bases between. The germline gives CDR1 SQVTM, CDR2 ANQGSEA. CDR3 amino acids: CSVERGETQYF. The CDR3 DNA is TGCAGCGTTGAAAGGGGAGAGACCCAGTACTTC.

This clonotype was counted only a few times. This rearrangement joins TRBV10-3 to TRBJ1-2; no firm D call. Trimming took off 10 bases at V and 8 bases at J, with 14 bases between the two ends. The CDR3 spans 11 residues. In germline, CDR1 is ENHRY, CDR2 SYGVKD. CDR3: CASREGAGYTF. As DNA, the CDR3 is TGTGCCAGCAGAGAGGGTGCGGGCTACACCTTC.

The J gene is TRBJ2-7, the V gene TRBV29-1; 10 bases map to TRBD2. The V and J ends lost 7 bases and 7 bases, in that order; junction bases with no gene match: 13. The CDR3 has 14 amino acids. Germline CDR1 and CDR2: SQVTM and ANQGSEA. CDR3 in amino acids: CSGSGRARYNEQYF. As DNA, the CDR3 is TGCAGCGGAAGCGGGAGGGCACGCTACAATGAGCAGTACTTC.

The V gene is TRBV7-6, the J gene TRBJ2-7; D is unresolved. Near its end, the DNA agrees better with TRBJ2-1, so the J call may be wrong. The germline gives CDR1 SGHVS, CDR2 FNYEAQ. CDR3 size: 14 residues. The CDR3 DNA reads TGTGCCAGCAGCTTAGCAGGGTTCGGGAATGAGCAGTTCTTC. The encoded protein is CASSLAGFGNEQFF.

CDR3 loop: CSVAIVTTGEKLFF. The CDR3 DNA sequence: TGCAGCGTTGCCATAGTCACGACCGGGGAAAAACTGTTTTTT. This chain links TRBV29-1 with TRBJ1-4; D not certain. V gave up 4 bases and J gave up 8 bases, with 17 bases separating them. Germline CDR1 and CDR2: SQVTM and ANQGSEA. This CDR3 comprises 14 residues.